The 14 T cell receptor beta chains below were found in one sample sequenced in a study of blood T cell repertoires in COVID-19 (TCRdb year 2020). Library preparation used the immunoSEQ multiplex PCR assay. This immuneACCESS table, as held by TCRdb, lists in-frame sequences with V and J called but not all clones. Of the missing ones, under half trace to an unresolved V gene in checked studies; the others have no known cause. The sample profile shows 250,000 or so clones; approximately 88% of them were found once. The ten largest clones take up approximately 3.4% of the sample. Sequencing was done on a sample of PBMCs or T cells enriched from blood (not recorded which). The source of these receptors is a woman aged 35 to 49 who had been exposed to COVID-19.

This clone showed up many times. The V call is TRBV10-3, the J call TRBJ1-5, with 9 bases aligning to TRBD1. V gave up 5 bases and J gave up 0 bases; unmatched junction bases: 2. The CDR3 contains 15 residues. Germline assignment: CDR1 ENHRY and CDR2 SYGVKD. CDR3 region: CAISRTGDSNQPQHF. Written as DNA, the CDR3 is TGTGCCATCAGTCGGACAGGGGATAGCAATCAGCCCCAGCATTTT.

The table lists this clone with many counts. The chain combines TRBV10-1 with TRBJ2-1, with 10 nucleotides matching TRBD2. The V gene's germline CDR1 is WNHNN and CDR2 SYGVQD (reference sequence). The CDR3 sequence is 15 residues long. V shed 4 bases, J shed 15 bases, and the junction held 15 bases outside the gene matches. The CDR3 reads CASSARTSGSIRAFF. CDR3 DNA sequence: TGCGCCAGCAGTGCTCGGACTAGCGGATCTATTAGAGCGTTCTTC.

The chain combines TRBV7-2 with TRBJ1-3, with D maybe TRBD1 (5 bases). V was clipped by 1 base and J by 0 bases, with 19 bases between them. CDR3 length: 19 residues. Per the germline V gene, CDR1 is SGHTA and CDR2 is FQGNSA. DNA of the CDR3: TGTGCCAGCAGCTTAGTTAGCAGGGAGGTGTGGAGCTCTGGAAACACCATATATTTT. Translation gives CASSLVSREVWSSGNTIYF.

The chain links TRBV6-1 to TRBJ1-2; D uncertain. The CDR3 contains 14 residues. Germline CDR1 and CDR2: MNHNS and SASEGT. Trimming removed 3 bases at V and 7 bases at J, with 15 bases between. As DNA, the CDR3 is TGTGCCAGCAGTGAGGCCCGGGTCGGTGGTGGCTACACCTTC. This encodes CASSEARVGGGYTF.

The chain joins TRBV5-1 to TRBJ2-7; D gene uncertain. V was pared by 2 bases and J by 0 bases, with 9 bases between. Germline CDR1 and CDR2: SGHRS and YFSETQ. This CDR3 has 14 residues. For the CDR3, the DNA is TGCGCCAGCAGCTTACAGTCGAGCTCCTACGAGCAGTACTTC. Amino acid sequence: CASSLQSSSYEQYF.

The V call is TRBV11-2, the J call TRBJ2-5, with TRBD1 matching over 12 bases. From germline, CDR1 is SGHAT and CDR2 FQNNGV. This CDR3 has 16 residues. Trimming at V came to 6 bases and at J to 5 bases, leaving 10 bases not matched to a gene. CDR3 protein: CASRPRDRGQRETQYF. CDR3 DNA: TGTGCCAGCAGACCCCGGGACAGGGGGCAGCGGGAGACCCAGTACTTC.

This chain joins TRBV5-5 and TRBJ2-3; 7 bases line up with TRBD1. Germline CDR1 SGHKS, CDR2 YYEKEE (reference sequence). The CDR3 totals 14 residues. With V trimmed by 3 bases and J by 3 bases, 4 bases remained unmatched. The CDR3 bases are TGTGCCAGCAGCTACAGGGGCGGGACAGATACGCAGTATTTT. It specifies CASSYRGGTDTQYF.

This clone has just one count. The CDR3 nucleotides are TGTGCCATCAGTGATGAAGCCGAAGAGACCCAGTACTTC. Translating it yields CAISDEAEETQYF. The chain has TRBV10-3 and TRBJ2-5, with D uncertain. The ends were cut back, 3 bases at V and 3 bases at J, with 8 bases in the middle. Germline V gene sequence: CDR1 ENHRY, CDR2 SYGVKD. CDR3 length: 13 amino acids.

The rearrangement joins TRBV7-8 to TRBJ2-1; no reliable D call. Per the germline V gene, CDR1 is SGHVS and CDR2 is FQNEAQ. The CDR3 loop spans 13 amino acids. V was pared by 0 bases and J by 9 bases, with 9 bases between. CDR3 sequence reads: CASSLAWAVEQFF. In nucleotides, the CDR3 is TGTGCCAGCAGCTTAGCTTGGGCTGTTGAGCAGTTCTTC.

This chain connects TRBV13 to TRBJ2-3; 14 bases agree with TRBD2. V was clipped by 5 bases and J by 1 base; unmatched bases: 5. The germline gives CDR1 PRHDT, CDR2 FYEKMQ (reference sequence). There are 17 residues in the CDR3. The CDR3 protein is CASSQQGLAGGTDTQYF. The CDR3 nucleotides read TGTGCCAGCAGCCAACAGGGACTAGCGGGAGGCACAGATACGCAGTATTTT.

Turning to this clone: Germline is not matched at one junction end, which may reflect a read error. J is TRBJ2-2 and V is TRBV5-1; the D gene is possibly TRBD2 (6 bases). This CDR3 contains 19 residues. Germline-derived CDR1 and CDR2 are SGHRS and YFSETQ. CDR3 region: CASSLPAYGRGGRTGELFF. Here the CDR3 DNA reads TGTGCCAGCAGCTTGCCGGCCTATGGTCGGGGAGGTCGTACCGGGGAGCTGTTTTTT.

This chain links TRBV2 with TRBJ2-5; no reliable D call. V was cut by 4 bases and J by 4 bases, with 13 bases left in between. Per germline, CDR1 SNHLY and CDR2 FYNNEI. The CDR3 runs to 14 residues. Here the CDR3 DNA reads TGTGCCAGCAGTGGGTCTCGGAGACCAGAGACCCAGTACTTC. It specifies CASSGSRRPETQYF.

The rearrangement joins TRBV14 to TRBJ1-3, with D perhaps matching TRBD1 (6 bases). Germline V CDR1 and CDR2: SGHDN, FVKESK. The CDR3 is 13 amino acids. The CDR3 protein is CAPGGGPGNTIYF. The CDR3 DNA is TGTGCGCCCGGGGGGGGCCCTGGAAACACCATATATTTT.

V is TRBV7-9 and J is TRBJ1-2; perhaps TRBD1 as D (5 bases). CDR1 is SEHNR and CDR2 is FQNEAQ in the germline V gene (reference sequence). There are 12 residues in the CDR3. V shed 3 bases and J shed 8 bases, with 10 bases lying between them. The CDR3 DNA reads as TGTGCCAGCAGCTTCTCAGGGCAAGGCTACACCTTC. Protein: CASSFSGQGYTF. Using reference TRBV7-9 and TRBJ1-2 for the parts outside the CDR3, the full variable domain is DTGVSQNPRHKITKRGQNVTFRCDPISEHNRLYWYRQTLGQGPEFLTYFQNEAQLEKSRLLSDRFSAERPKGSFSTLEIQRTEQGDSAMYLCASSFSGQGYTFGSGTRLTVV.